Sequencing of this T cell receptor beta chain was carried out in a study of T cell responses to AZD1222 COVID-19 vaccine. Assay: immunoSEQ multiplex PCR; the TCRdb copy retains only in-frame clones and omits some. The sample yields 120,000 to 150,000 clones, more than 75% seen once. The germline CDR1 and CDR2 sequences are MGHRA and YSYEKL. Trimming took off 1 base at V and 10 bases at J, with 22 bases between the two ends. The CDR3 sequence is 16 residues long. The genes are TRBV4-1 and TRBJ2-5; a weak D match, TRBD1 (5 bases). This receptor was obtained from an adult in good health. The sequencing used peripheral blood, collected on day 0 of AZD1222 vaccination. The DNA for the CDR3 is TGCGCCAGCAGCCAAGCATCCGGGTCTGGAAAAAGGGGCCAGTACTTC. Its translation is CASSQASGSGKRGQYF.